Reported below is one T cell receptor beta chain. Antigen unknown. Noted treatment: some 20 received Ad26.COV2.S at low or high dose, single or two shots; several received placebo; per-sample allocation not given. Collection of the samples took place on day 63 after the first injection of vaccine or placebo. Aged 18-55 years, donor was enrolled in Boston in 2020. An Ad26 vector that expressed Wuhan-strain SARS-CoV-2 spike constituted the vaccine. The sample originates from a study of Ad26.COV2.S vaccination and SARS-CoV-2 variants. Study-wide context: Ad26.COV2.S given intramuscularly, once or twice 56 days apart. Study results and caveats: Measurements of TCR breadth and depth may have given underestimates of the total T cell responses.

The ends were cut back, 5 bases at V and 9 bases at J, with 17 bases in the middle. The germline V gene encodes CDR1 GTSNPN and CDR2 SVGIG (reference sequence). This CDR3 comprises 13 residues. Assay used: immunoSEQ multiplex PCR; TCRdb lists only in-frame clones, some missing. The repertoire holds more than 300,000 clones, with approximately 86% as singletons. Sequencing used peripheral blood, obtained in a trial of Ad26.COV2.S vaccine versus placebo. This rearrangement joins TRBV30 to TRBJ2-1; D is tentatively TRBD1 or TRBD2 (5 bases each). The receptor's source is a person aged 18-65 years who received the Ad26.COV2.S COVID-19 vaccine or a placebo. This CDR3 reads CAWGTSARGEQFF. As DNA, the CDR3 is TGTGCCTGGGGGACGTCCGCGAGGGGTGAGCAGTTCTTC.